The clone carrying this TCR beta chain was seen ten or more times. No antigen is known for it. Template switching introduced a universal primer site, and the cDNA bore unique molecular identifiers. Via MiXCR, TCRdb re-called the 5' RACE reads, giving one row per CDR3 protein. This table has 1.5 million to 2 million distinct CDR3 sequences, about 30% appearing once. The source of the sample is a study of identical twins. Points from the study as a whole: The study reached conclusions through statistical analysis that was cross-sectional, not following the same donors.

The sample taken for sequencing was cord blood. The origin of this receptor is a newborn girl in good health.

The DNA for the CDR3 is TGCGCCAGCAGCTTGGGACAGGGAATCACAGATACGCAGTATTTT. It is translated as CASSLGQGITDTQYF. The chain is built from TRBV5-1 and TRBJ2-3; 7 bases line up with TRBD1. The V gene's germline CDR1 is SGHRS and CDR2 YFSETQ. This CDR3 contains 15 residues. V shed 0 bases and J 2 bases; nucleotides not matched to a gene: 3.